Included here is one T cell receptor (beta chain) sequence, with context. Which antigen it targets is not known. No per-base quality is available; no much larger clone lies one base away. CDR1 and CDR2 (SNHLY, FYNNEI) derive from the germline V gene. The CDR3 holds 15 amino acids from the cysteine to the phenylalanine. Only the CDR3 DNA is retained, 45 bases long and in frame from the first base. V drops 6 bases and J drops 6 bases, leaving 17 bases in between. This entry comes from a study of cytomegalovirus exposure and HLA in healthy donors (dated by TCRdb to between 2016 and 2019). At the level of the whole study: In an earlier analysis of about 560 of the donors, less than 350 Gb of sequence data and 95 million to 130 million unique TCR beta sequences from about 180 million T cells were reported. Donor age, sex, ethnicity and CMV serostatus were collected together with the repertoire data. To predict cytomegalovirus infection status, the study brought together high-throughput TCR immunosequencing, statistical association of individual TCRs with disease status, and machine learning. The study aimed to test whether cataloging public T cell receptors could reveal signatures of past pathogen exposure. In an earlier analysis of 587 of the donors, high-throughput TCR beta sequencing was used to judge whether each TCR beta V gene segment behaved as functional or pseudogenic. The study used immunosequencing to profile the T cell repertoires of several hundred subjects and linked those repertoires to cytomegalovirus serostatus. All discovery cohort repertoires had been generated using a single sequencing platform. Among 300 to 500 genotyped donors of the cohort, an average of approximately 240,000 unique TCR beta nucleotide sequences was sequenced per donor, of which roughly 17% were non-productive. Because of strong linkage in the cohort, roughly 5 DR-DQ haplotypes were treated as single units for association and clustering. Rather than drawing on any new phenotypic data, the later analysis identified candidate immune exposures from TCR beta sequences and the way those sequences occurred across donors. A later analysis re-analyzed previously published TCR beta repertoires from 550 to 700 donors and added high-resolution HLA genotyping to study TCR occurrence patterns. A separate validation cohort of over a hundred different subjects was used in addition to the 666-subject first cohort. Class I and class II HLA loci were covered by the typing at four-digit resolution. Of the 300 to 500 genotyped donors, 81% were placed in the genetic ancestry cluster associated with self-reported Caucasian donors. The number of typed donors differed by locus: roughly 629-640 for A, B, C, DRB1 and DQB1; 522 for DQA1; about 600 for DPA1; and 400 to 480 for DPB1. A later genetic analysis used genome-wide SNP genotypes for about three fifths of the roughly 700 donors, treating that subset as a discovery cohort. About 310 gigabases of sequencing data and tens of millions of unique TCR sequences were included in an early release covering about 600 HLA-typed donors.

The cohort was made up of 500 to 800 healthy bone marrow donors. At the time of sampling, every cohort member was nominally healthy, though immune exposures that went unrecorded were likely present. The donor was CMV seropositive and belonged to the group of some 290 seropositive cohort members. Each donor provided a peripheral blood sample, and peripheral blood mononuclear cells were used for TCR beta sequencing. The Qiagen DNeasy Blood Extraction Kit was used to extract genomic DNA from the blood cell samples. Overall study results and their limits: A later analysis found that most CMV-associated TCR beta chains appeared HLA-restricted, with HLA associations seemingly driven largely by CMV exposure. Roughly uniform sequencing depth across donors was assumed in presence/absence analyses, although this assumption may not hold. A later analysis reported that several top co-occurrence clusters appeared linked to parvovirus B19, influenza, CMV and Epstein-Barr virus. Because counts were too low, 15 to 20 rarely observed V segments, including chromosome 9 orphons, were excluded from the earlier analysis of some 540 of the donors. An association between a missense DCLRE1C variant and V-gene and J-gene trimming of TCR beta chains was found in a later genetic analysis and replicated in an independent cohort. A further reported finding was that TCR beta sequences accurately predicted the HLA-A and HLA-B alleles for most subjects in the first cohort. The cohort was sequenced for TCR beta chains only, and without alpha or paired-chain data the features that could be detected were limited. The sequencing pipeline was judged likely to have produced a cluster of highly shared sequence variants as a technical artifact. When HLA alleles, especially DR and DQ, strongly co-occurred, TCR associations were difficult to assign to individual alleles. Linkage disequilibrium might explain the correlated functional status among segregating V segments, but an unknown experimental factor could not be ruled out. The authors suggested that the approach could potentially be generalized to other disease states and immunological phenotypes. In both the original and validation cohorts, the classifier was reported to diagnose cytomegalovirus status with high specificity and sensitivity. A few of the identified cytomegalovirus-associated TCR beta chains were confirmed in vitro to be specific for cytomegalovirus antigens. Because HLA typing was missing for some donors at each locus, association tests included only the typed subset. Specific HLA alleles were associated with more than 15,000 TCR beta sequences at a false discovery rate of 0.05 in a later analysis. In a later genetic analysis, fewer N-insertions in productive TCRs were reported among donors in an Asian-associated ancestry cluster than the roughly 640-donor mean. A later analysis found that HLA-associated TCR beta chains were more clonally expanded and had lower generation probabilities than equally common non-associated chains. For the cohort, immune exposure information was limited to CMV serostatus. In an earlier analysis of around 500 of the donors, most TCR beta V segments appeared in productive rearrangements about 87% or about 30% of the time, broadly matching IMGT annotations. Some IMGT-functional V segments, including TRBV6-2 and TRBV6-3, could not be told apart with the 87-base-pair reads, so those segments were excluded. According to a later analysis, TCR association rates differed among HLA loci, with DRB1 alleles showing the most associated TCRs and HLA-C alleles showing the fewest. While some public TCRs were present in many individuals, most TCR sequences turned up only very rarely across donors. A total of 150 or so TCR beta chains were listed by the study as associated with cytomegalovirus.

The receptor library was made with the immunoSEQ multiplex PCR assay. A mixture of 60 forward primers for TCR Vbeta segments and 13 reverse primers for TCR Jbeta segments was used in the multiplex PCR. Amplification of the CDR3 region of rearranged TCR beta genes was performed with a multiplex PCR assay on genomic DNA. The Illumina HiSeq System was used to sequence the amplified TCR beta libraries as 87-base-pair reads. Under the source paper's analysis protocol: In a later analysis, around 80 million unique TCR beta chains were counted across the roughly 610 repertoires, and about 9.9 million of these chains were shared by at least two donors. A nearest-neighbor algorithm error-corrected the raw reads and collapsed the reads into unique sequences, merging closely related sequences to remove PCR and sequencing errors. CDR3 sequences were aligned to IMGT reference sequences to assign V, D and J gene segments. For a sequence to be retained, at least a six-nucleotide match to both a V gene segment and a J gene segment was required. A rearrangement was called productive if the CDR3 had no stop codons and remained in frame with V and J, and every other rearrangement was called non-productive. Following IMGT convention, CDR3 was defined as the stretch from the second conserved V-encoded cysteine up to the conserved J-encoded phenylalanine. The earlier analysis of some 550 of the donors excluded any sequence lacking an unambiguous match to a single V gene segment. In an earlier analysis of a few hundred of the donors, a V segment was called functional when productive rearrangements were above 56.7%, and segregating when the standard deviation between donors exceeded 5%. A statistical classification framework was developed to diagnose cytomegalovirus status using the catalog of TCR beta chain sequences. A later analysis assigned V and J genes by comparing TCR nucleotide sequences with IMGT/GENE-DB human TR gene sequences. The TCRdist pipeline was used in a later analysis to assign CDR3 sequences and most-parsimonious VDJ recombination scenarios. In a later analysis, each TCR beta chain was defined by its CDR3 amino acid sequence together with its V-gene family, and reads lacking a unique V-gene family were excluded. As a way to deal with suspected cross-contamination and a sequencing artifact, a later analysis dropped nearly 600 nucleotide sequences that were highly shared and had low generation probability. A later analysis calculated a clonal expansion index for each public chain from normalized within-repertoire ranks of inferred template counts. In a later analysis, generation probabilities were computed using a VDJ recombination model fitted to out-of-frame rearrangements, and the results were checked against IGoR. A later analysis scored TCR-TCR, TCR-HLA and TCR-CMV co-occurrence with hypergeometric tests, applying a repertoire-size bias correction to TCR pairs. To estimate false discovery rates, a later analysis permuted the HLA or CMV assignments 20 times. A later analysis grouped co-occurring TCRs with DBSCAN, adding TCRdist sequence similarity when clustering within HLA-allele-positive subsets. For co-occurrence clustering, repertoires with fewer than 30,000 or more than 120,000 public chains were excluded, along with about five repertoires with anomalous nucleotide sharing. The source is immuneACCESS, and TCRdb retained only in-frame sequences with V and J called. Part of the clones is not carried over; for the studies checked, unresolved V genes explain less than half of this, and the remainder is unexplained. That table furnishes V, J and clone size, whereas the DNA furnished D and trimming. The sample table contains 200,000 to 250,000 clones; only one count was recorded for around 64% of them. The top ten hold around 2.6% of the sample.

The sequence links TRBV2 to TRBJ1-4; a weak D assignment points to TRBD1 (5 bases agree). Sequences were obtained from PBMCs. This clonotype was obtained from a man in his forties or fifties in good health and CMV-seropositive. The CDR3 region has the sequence CASRARTEGHEKLFF. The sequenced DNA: TGTGCCAGCAGGGCTAGGACGGAGGGGCATGAAAAACTGTTTTTT.